This T cell receptor (beta chain) is from a study of blood T cell repertoires in COVID-19. Study as a whole: Researchers got acute and convalescent COVID-19 samples from the United States, Italy and Spain. T cells, B-cell-depleted T cells, or PBMCs supplied cDNA or gDNA.

The V and J ends lost 7 bases and 8 bases, in that order; junction bases with no gene match: 10. Germline loops: CDR1 SGHVS, CDR2 FQNEAQ. This CDR3 contains 13 residues. This clone has just a few counts. Under the authors' procedure: The authors estimated nucleated cell counts from reference gene primer amplification. Sequencing was performed with immunoSEQ multiplex PCR; in TCRdb, only in-frame clones are kept and a portion is missing. Clone size and the V and J calls come from that table; the DNA yielded D and trimming. The sample lists some 170,000 clones, roughly 90% occurring once. The chain couples TRBV7-8 to TRBJ1-2; 7 nucleotides line up with TRBD1. The TCR was taken from a woman aged 55-70 years who had recovered from COVID-19. Sequencing used peripheral blood. The CDR3: CASTKYRGEGYTF. The CDR3 DNA follows: TGTGCCAGCACCAAATACAGGGGAGAGGGCTACACCTTC.